The 10 T cell receptor beta chains reported below all come from one sample, sequenced in a study of blood T cells in healthy people across ages. A second about 6 to 12 cycle PCR used barcoded and J-beta primers. Each CDR3 protein is one row after TCRdb ran MiXCR on the 5' RACE reads. The sample has 790,000 or so distinct CDR3 sequences; roughly three fifths are singletons. Source material: blood. Source of these receptors: a man aged 35-49 years in good health.

This clonotype has a single count. The rearrangement uses TRBV20-1 and TRBJ2-1, with D maybe TRBD2 (5 bases). CDR3 size: 13 residues. The V and J ends lost 6 bases and 9 bases respectively, with 18 bases between them. CDR1 is DFQATT, CDR2 SNEGSKA, per germline (reference sequence). CDR3 nucleotide sequence: TGCAGTGCGCTAGCCGAAGTATCAAGTGAGCAGTTCTTC. Protein: CSALAEVSSEQFF.

V is TRBV29-1 and J is TRBJ2-1; tentative D call: TRBD2 (6 bases). The CDR3 is 15 residues long. V was clipped by 4 bases and J by 8 bases, with 21 bases between them. Germline V gives CDR1 SQVTM, CDR2 ANQGSEA. In DNA form, the CDR3 reads TGCAGCGTTGGCGCCGGGAGCTGGGCGGTGGATGAGCAGTTCTTC. Translation: CSVGAGSWAVDEQFF.

The V and J genes are TRBV3-1 and TRBJ2-3, with TRBD1 matching over 7 bases. The CDR3 length is 14 residues. Germline V lookup: CDR1 LGHDT, CDR2 YNNKEL (reference sequence). Trimming cost V 0 bases and J 14 bases; bases outside gene matches: 11. CDR3 region: CASSQDPTDRSRYF. Written as DNA, the CDR3 is TGTGCCAGCAGCCAAGATCCGACGGACAGGTCCAGGTATTTT.

Note on this clonotype: A read error is possible here, since a much larger clone lies one base away. The rearrangement uses TRBV4-1 and TRBJ2-1; D is uncertain. The J call is in doubt because the DNA end fits TRBJ2-7 better. CDR1 MGHRA and CDR2 YSYEKL come from the germline V gene. The CDR3 has 17 amino acids. CDR3 sequence reads: CASSQDPVGRFYNEQYF. In DNA form, the CDR3 reads TGCGCCAGCAGCCAAGATCCAGTCGGCAGGTTCTACAATGAGCAGTACTTC.

For this clonotype: One end of the junction varies from germline; a read error may be responsible. V and J are TRBV28 and TRBJ2-1, with 7 bases matching TRBD2. The germline CDR1 and CDR2 sequences are MDHEN and SYDVKM. This CDR3 comprises 15 residues. The CDR3 here is CASSITSASFNEQFF. DNA for the CDR3: TGTGCCAGCAGTATCACTAGCGCATCCTTCAATGAGCAGTTCTTC.

This clonotype was observed a handful of times. V usage is TRBV29-1 and J usage is TRBJ2-5; no clear D gene. V was shortened by 6 bases and J by 2 bases, with 22 bases between the two germline ends. CDR1 is SQVTM and CDR2 is ANQGSEA in the germline V gene. The length of the CDR3 is 16 residues. For the CDR3, the DNA is TGCAGCGTCGAGGCGAGAGGAACAAGCGAGCAAGAGACCCAGTACTTC. Its translation: CSVEARGTSEQETQYF.

The chain has TRBV7-2 and TRBJ2-4; TRBD1 matches at 8 bases. Judging by the DNA end, TRBJ2-7 fits better; the J call may be wrong. The CDR3 runs 14 residues. Germline lookup yields CDR1 SGHTA and CDR2 FQGNSA. In nucleotides, the CDR3 is TGTACCAGCAGCTTCGACAGGGGACCCTACGAGCAGTACTTC. Protein sequence: CTSSFDRGPYEQYF.

The V gene is TRBV20-1, the J gene TRBJ2-7, with 9 bases that match TRBD1. Germline CDR1 DFQATT, CDR2 SNEGSKA (reference sequence). The junction had 4 bases not matched to a gene; V was cut back by 6 bases and J by 4 bases. CDR3 size: 12 residues. The CDR3 nucleotides are TGCAGTGCCACCGACAGGGGGTACGAGCAGTACTTC. Translating it yields CSATDRGYEQYF.

The sample holds a few counts of this clonotype. The gene calls are TRBV7-9 and TRBJ2-3, with TRBD2 as a possible D gene (5 bases). Germline V CDR1 and CDR2: SEHNR, FQNEAQ (reference sequence). V gave up 1 base and J gave up 2 bases, with 7 bases separating them. The CDR3 covers 14 residues. The CDR3 sequence is CASSLDRDTDTQYF. The CDR3 DNA sequence: TGTGCCAGCAGCTTAGACCGGGACACAGATACGCAGTATTTT.

In regard to this clonotype: One junction end disagrees with the germline gene, perhaps due to a read error. The V call is TRBV29-1, the J call TRBJ1-2; 10 bases agree with TRBD1. The germline V gene encodes CDR1 SQVTM and CDR2 ANQGSEA. This CDR3 is built from 15 residues. CDR3 nucleotide sequence: TGCAGCGTAGAAGTGGGACAGGGGACTAACTATGGCTACACCTTC. It translates to CSVEVGQGTNYGYTF. Combining the CDR3 with reference TRBV29-1 and TRBJ1-2 gives the whole variable domain SAVISQKPSRDICQRGTSLTIQCQVDSQVTMMFWYRQQPGQSLTLIATANQGSEATYESGFVIDKFPISRPNLTFSTLTVSNMSPEDSSIYLCSVEVGQGTNYGYTFGSGTRLTVV.